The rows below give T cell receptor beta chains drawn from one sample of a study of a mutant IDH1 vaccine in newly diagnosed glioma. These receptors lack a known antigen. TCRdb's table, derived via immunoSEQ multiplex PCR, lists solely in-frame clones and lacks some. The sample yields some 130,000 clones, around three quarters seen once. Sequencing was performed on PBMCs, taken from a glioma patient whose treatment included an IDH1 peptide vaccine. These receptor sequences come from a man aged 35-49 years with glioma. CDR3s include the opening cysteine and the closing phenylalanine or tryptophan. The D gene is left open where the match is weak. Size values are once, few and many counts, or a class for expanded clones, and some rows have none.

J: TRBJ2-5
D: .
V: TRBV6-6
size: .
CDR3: CASNYGRTQYF
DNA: TGTGCCAGCAACTACGGACGGACCCAGTACTTC

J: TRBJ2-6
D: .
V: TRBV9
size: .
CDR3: CASSAGANVLTF
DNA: TGTGCCAGCAGCGCTGGGGCCAACGTCCTGACTTTC

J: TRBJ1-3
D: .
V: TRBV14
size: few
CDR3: CASSHLSRLKQPPFNSGNTIYF
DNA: TGTGCCAGCAGCCACCTATCTCGGTTGAAACAGCCACCATTTAACTCTGGAAACACCATATATTTT

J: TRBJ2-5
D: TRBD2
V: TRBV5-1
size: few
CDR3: CASSPVAGDTETQYF
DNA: TGCGCCAGCAGCCCAGTAGCGGGAGATACGGAGACCCAGTACTTC

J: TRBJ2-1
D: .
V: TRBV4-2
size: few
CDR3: CASSQDWDPQLFNEQFF
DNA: TGTGCCAGCAGCCAAGATTGGGACCCGCAACTCTTCAATGAGCAGTTCTTC

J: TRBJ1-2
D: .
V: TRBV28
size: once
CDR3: CASSLFAAYGYTF
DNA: TGTGCCAGCAGTTTATTCGCAGCCTATGGCTACACCTTC

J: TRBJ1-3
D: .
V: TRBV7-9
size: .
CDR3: CASSLQADSGNTIYF
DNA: TGTGCCAGCAGCCTCCAGGCAGACTCTGGAAACACCATATATTTT

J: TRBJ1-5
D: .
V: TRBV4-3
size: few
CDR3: CASSQVLGPISPQHF
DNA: TGCGCCAGCAGCCAAGTATTAGGACCGATCAGCCCCCAGCATTTT

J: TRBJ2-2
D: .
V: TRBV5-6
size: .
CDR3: CASSSTGRNTGELFF
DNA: TGTGCCAGCAGTTCGACAGGCCGGAACACCGGGGAGCTGTTTTTT

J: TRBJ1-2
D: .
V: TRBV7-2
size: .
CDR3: CASSYWGNGYTF
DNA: TGTGCCAGCAGCTATTGGGGGAATGGCTACACCTTC

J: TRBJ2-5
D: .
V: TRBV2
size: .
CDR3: CAHHWTQYF
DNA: TGTGCCCACCACTGGACCCAGTACTTC

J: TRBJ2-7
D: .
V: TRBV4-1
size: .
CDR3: CASSQDASSSYEQYF
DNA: TGCGCCAGCAGCCAAGATGCCAGTTCCTCCTACGAGCAGTACTTC

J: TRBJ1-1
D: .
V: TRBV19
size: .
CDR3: CASTEGLTRRTEAFF
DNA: TGTGCCAGTACTGAGGGGTTGACCCGGCGGACTGAAGCTTTCTTT

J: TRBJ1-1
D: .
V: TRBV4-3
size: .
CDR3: CASSQDRAAQAFF
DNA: TGCGCCAGCAGCCAAGATCGAGCCGCCCAAGCTTTCTTT

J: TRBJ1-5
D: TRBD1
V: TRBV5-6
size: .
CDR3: CASSLGTGGDQPQHF
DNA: TGTGCCAGCAGCTTGGGGACAGGGGGAGATCAGCCCCAGCATTTT

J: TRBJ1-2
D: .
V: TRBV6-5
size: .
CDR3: CASSYSRGNYGYTF
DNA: TGTGCCAGCAGTTACTCGAGGGGGAACTATGGCTACACCTTC

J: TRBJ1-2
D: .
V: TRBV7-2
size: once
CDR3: CASSLSGVIGYTF
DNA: TGTGCCAGCAGCTTATCAGGCGTAATAGGCTACACCTTC

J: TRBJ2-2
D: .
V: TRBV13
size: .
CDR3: CASSLGRGGTGELFF
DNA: TGTGCCAGCAGCTTAGGCCGAGGAGGAACCGGGGAGCTGTTTTTT

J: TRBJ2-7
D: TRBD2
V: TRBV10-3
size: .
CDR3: CAISGRGGTSAYEQYF
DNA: TGTGCCATCAGTGGACGGGGGGGGACGTCCGCCTACGAGCAGTACTTC

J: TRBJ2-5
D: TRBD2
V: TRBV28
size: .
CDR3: CASSGSGGLKTQYF
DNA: TGTGCCAGCAGCGGCTCGGGGGGGCTAAAGACCCAGTACTTC

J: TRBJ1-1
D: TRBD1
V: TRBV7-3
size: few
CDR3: CASSPQGAGTEAFF
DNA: TGTGCCAGCAGCCCCCAGGGGGCAGGCACTGAAGCTTTCTTT

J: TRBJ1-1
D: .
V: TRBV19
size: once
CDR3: CASSMRLAMNTEAFF
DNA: TGTGCCAGTAGTATGCGGTTAGCTATGAACACTGAAGCTTTCTTT

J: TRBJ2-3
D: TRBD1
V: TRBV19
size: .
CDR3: CASSINRGHTDTQYF
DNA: TGTGCCAGTAGTATAAATAGGGGGCACACAGATACGCAGTATTTT

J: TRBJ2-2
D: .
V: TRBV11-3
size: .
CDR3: CASSFSSGTGELFF
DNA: TGTGCCAGCAGCTTTTCAAGCGGGACCGGGGAGCTGTTTTTT

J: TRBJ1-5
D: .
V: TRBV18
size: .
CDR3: CASSQSTVNQPQHF
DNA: TGTGCCAGCTCACAAAGTACAGTCAATCAGCCCCAGCATTTT

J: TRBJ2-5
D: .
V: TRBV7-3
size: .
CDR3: CASSLNPGQETQYF
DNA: TGTGCCAGCAGCTTAAACCCAGGGCAAGAGACCCAGTACTTC

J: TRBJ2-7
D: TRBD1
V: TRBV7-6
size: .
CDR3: CASSLRDSYEQYF
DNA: TGTGCCAGCAGCTTACGGGACAGCTACGAGCAGTACTTC

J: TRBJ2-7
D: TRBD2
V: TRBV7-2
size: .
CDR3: CASSLEATSGGPYEQYF
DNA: TGTGCCAGCAGCTTAGAGGCGACTAGCGGGGGGCCCTACGAGCAGTACTTC

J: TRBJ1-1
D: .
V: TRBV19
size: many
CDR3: CASTAGSGDTEAFF
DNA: TGTGCCAGTACCGCAGGGTCCGGGGACACTGAAGCTTTCTTT

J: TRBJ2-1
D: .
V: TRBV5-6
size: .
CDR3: CASSFVGVSDNEQFF
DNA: TGTGCCAGCAGCTTTGTAGGGGTCTCGGACAATGAGCAGTTCTTC

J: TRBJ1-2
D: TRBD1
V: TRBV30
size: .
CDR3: CAWSGSRDRSYGYTF
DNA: TGTGCCTGGAGTGGGTCGCGGGACAGATCCTATGGCTACACCTTC

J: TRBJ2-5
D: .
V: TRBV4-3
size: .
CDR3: CASSQDSAAQETQYF
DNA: TGCGCCAGCAGCCAAGATTCCGCAGCGCAAGAGACCCAGTACTTC

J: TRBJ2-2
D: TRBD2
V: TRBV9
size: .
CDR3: CASSVGGGATGELFF
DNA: TGTGCCAGCAGCGTAGGCGGGGGAGCCACCGGGGAGCTGTTTTTT

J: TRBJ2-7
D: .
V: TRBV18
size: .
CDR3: CASSPQNEGQQYF
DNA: TGTGCCAGCTCACCACAGAATGAGGGACAGCAGTACTTC

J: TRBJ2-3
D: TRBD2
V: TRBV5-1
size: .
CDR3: CASSPGLAGGTDTQYF
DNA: TGCGCCAGCAGCCCGGGACTAGCGGGAGGTACAGATACGCAGTATTTT

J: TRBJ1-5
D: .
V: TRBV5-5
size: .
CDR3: CASSFRDNSNQPQHF
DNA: TGTGCCAGCAGCTTCCGGGACAATAGCAATCAGCCCCAGCATTTT

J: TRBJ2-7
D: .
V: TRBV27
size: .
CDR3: CASSPSRGPYEQYF
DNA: TGTGCCAGCAGTCCCTCGCGCGGACCATACGAGCAGTACTTC

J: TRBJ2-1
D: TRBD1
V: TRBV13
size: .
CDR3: CASSSRQGPYNEQFF
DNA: TGTGCCAGCAGCTCCCGACAGGGACCTTACAATGAGCAGTTCTTC

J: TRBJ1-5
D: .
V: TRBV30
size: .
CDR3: CAWSGPQIRDNQPQHF
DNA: TGTGCCTGGAGTGGCCCTCAAATTCGGGACAATCAGCCCCAGCATTTT

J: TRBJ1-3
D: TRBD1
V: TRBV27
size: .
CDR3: CASSSMTGLGNTIYF
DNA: TGTGCCAGCAGTTCAATGACAGGGCTAGGAAACACCATATATTTT

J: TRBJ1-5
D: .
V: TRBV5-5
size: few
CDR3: CASSLTGQPQHF
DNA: TGTGCCAGCAGCTTGACGGGTCAGCCCCAGCATTTT